This entry concerns a single TCR beta chain. Its antigen is currently not known. Per-base quality was not reported, and no clone a single base away is much larger than it. The 39 donors, aged about 6 to 100 years, were systemically healthy Caucasian individuals from Russia. Each donor gave about 9.7 milliliters of peripheral blood, drawn into EDTA-treated Vacutainer tubes. Ficoll-Paque density-gradient centrifugation was used to isolate PBMCs, with at least 7 million obtained per sample. Total RNA was extracted from PBMCs with Trizol reagent, with at least 6 micrograms obtained per sample. The percentages of naive CD45RAhigh/CD27high T cells were determined by flow cytometry on a PBMC aliquot from every donor. The data were taken from a study of blood T cells in healthy people across ages (dated by TCRdb to between 2014 and 2016). Notes on the research overall: Template switching captured roughly one uniquely barcoded TCR beta cDNA molecule per two T cells in model experiments. The study analyzed two additional independent replicas of 1 million unique cDNA reads from the same blood draw for two donors, one aged 18 to 29 and one aged 80 or older. Age-related changes in TCR beta repertoire diversity were measured in the study by deep sequencing normalized with unique cDNA molecular identifiers. The donors were divided into four age groups: young (average 16 years), middle-aged (over 35), aged (about 61) and long-lived (about 84).

The research as a whole found: The CMV infection status of donors was not known, potentially confounding age-related changes in expanded clonotypes. Estimates of total diversity based on one million sequenced T cells were regarded as lower bounds and as underestimates. Compared with the aged group, the long-lived group had more naive CD4+ T cells, fewer expanded clones and increased TCR diversity, a pattern suggesting age selection. Since profiling was done on bulk unsorted PBMCs, naive and antigen-experienced compartments could not be conclusively compared. The percentage of naive T cells measured by flow cytometry correlated strongly with observed TCR beta diversity. Observed TCR beta diversity per million T cells fell roughly linearly with age, and a significant reduction was already apparent by age roughly 40.

Library preparation was by 5' RACE. Sequencing was performed on an Illumina HiSeq 2500. A second 7 to 11 cycle PCR used a sample-barcoded 5' primer and a J-beta primer mix. A unique molecular identifier was introduced onto each TCR beta cDNA molecule by a template-switch 5' adaptor carrying 12 random nucleotides. Each sample yielded at least 2.5 million CDR3-containing paired-end reads. The Mint cDNA synthesis kit, primed by a TRBC-specific oligonucleotide, was used to synthesize first-strand cDNA from all RNA. Following uracil-DNA glycosylase treatment, a first 18-cycle PCR with universal primers M1SS and BC2_uni_R was performed on all cDNA. The paper's data handling went like this. For normalization, 1 million high-quality reads were randomly selected from each sample, with every read carrying a distinct molecular identifier. Reads with shared molecular identifiers were discarded instead of being binned into consensus sequences. MiTCR, set to a Q25 quality threshold and the strictest error-elimination algorithm, was used for CDR3 identification, clonotype clustering and error correction. A nonparametric unseen species model with Euler transformation was used to estimate lower-bound total TCR beta diversity. TCRdb trimmed public reads at Q25 via fastp, called clones via MiXCR and kept in-frame beta chains. Each record represents a unique CDR3 protein, reported with the most common genes and DNA among its rows. TCRdb's processing, not the study's, gives the V and J calls here. The sample records about 930,000 distinct CDR3 sequences, almost 30% of which are singletons. About a tenth of the sample is taken by the ten largest.

The same sample was also studied in work on T cells of mothers and their children. Per the second study: Donors were nine systemically healthy Caucasian individuals: three mothers and their six children. cDNA synthesis used all of the extracted RNA, with 1.5 ug of RNA in each 15 ul reaction. In the second PCR, the M1S primer added sample barcodes and 2-4 random nucleotides. Over 8 million TCR beta CDR3 reads were obtained for each mother, and around 3 million reads were obtained for each child. In both related and unrelated pairs, thymic selection shapes the output of TCR recombination in a similar way, with inherited differences having only a minor effect. Normalized repertoire overlap was always slightly but never significantly higher in related than unrelated mother-child pairs. No persistent microchimeric T cell clones were detected, at a sensitivity of roughly 100 clones per million clonotypes. To look for features that set related mother-child pairs apart from unrelated individuals, the researchers ran deep NGS to compare the TCR beta repertoires of mothers and children. The mean age was 40 +/- 4 years for the mothers and approximately 11 +/- 4 years for the children. After adapter ligation was performed with NEBNext reagents, the libraries were sequenced on an Illumina HiSeq 2000 with 100+100 nt paired-end reads. To prevent cross-contamination, the mother and child libraries were prepared a month apart and were sequenced in separate runs. Each donor had between roughly 500,000 and 2,200,000 distinct TCR beta clonotypes identified. Naive TCR beta clonotypes were estimated from low-frequency clonotypes matched to each donor's FACS-determined naive share, without sorting.

The sample comprised blood. The sequence derives from a middle-aged woman in good health.

The CDR3 protein: CASSLRINSYEQYF. At the DNA level, the sequence is TGTGCCAGCAGTTTAAGGATAAACTCCTACGAGCAGTACTTC. The chain is made from TRBV28 and TRBJ2-7; the D gene identity is not certain. V is cut by 2 bases and J by 0 bases, and the space between the germline ends is 8 bases. Via the germline V gene, CDR1 is MDHEN and CDR2 SYDVKM. From its cysteine to its phenylalanine, the CDR3 spans 14 amino acids. The only DNA kept is the CDR3, 42 bases in frame from the first base.